This TCR beta chain was documented in a study of vaccination and CD4 T cells after COVID-19. Notes on this clonotype: Its specificity is unknown.

The treatment was: roughly ten-day PBMC culture with coronavirus spike peptide pools or control peptides (ViraFEST assay). These CD4+ T cells came from an unexposed donor, sampled before the COVID-19 pandemic (2011-2018). Sequenced with the Oncomine TCR Beta short-read assay was DNA taken from cultured CD4+ T cells. Investigators obtained genomic DNA by extraction from cultured CD4+ T cells. MiXCR was run by TCRdb on the PCR reads, yielding one entry per CDR3 protein. The sample shows over 7,500 distinct CDR3 sequences, under 60% of them seen only once. The material sequenced was CD4+ T cells from blood, cultured in vitro. This TCR was recovered from a human donor in good health.

CDR3 amino acids: CASSQDWETQYF. Written as DNA, the CDR3 is TGCGCCAGCAGCCAAGACTGGGAGACCCAGTACTTC. The chain recombines TRBV4-3 with TRBJ2-5; D call uncertain. Germline lookup yields CDR1 LGHNA and CDR2 YSLEER. V dropped 0 bases and J dropped 5 bases, with 4 bases sitting between them. This CDR3 has 12 residues.